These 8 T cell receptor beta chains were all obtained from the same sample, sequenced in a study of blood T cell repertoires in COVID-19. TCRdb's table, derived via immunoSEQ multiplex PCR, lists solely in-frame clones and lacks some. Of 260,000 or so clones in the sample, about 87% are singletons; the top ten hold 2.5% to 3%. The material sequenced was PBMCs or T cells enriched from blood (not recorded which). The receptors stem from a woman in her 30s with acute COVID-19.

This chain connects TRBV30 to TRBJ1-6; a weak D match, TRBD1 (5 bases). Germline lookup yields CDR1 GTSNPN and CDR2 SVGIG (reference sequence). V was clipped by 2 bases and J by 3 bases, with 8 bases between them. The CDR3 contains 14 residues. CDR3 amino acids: CAWSKDNYNSPLHF. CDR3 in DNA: TGTGCCTGGAGTAAGGACAACTATAATTCACCCCTCCACTTT.

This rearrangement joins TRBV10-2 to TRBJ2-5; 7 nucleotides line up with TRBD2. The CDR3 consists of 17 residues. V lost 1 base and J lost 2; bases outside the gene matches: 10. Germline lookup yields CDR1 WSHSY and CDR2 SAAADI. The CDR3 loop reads CASSEWPGGAEQETQYF. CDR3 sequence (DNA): TGCGCCAGCAGTGAGTGGCCGGGGGGAGCGGAGCAAGAGACCCAGTACTTC.

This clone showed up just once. The DNA for the CDR3 is TGTGCCAGTAGTGCCCTAGCGGGTCCCTCCTACGAGCAGTACTTC. Protein product: CASSALAGPSYEQYF. The chain carries TRBV19 and TRBJ2-7; TRBD2 aligns across 8 bases. CDR1 and CDR2 from the germline V gene are LNHDA and SQIVND (reference sequence). Unmatched junction bases numbered 6, after V lost 5 bases and J lost 0 bases. This CDR3 comprises 15 residues.

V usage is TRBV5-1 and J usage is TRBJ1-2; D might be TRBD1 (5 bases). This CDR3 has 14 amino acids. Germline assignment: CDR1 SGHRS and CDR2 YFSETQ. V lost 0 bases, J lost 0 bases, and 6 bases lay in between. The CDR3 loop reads CASSLAGPNYGYTF. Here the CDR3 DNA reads TGCGCCAGCAGCTTGGCAGGGCCTAACTATGGCTACACCTTC.

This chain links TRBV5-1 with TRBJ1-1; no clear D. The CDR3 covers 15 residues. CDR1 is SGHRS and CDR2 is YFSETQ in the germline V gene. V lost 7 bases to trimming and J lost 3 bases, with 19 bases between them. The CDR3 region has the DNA TGCGCCAGCGGGGTGGCTACGGGGATGTACACTGAAGCTTTCTTT. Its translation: CASGVATGMYTEAFF.

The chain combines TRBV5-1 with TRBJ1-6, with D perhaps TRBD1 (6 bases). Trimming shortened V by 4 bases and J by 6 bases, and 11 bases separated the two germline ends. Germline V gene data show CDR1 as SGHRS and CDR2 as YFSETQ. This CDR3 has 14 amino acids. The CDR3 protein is CASSVTGFNSPLHF. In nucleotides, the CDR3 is TGCGCCAGCAGCGTGACAGGCTTTAATTCACCCCTCCACTTT.

For the CDR3, the DNA is TGTGCCTGGAGTGTTCTAGCGGGGTACAATGAGCAGTTCTTC. This encodes CAWSVLAGYNEQFF. The V call is TRBV30, the J call TRBJ2-1; 9 nucleotides agree with TRBD2. Germline V gene data show CDR1 as GTSNPN and CDR2 as SVGIG (reference sequence). The CDR3 spans 14 residues. V shed 0 bases, J shed 4 bases, and the junction held 1 base outside the gene matches. The full variable domain, with the rest looked up from reference TRBV30 and TRBJ2-1, is SQTIHQWPATLVQPVGSPLSLECTVEGTSNPNLYWYRQAAGRGLQLLFYSVGIGQISSEVPQNLSASRPQDRQFILSSKKLLLSDSGFYLCAWSVLAGYNEQFFGPGTRLTVL.

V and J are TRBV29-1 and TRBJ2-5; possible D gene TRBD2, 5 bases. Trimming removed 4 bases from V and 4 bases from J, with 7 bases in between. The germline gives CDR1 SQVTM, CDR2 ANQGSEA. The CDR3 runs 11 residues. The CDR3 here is CSVGGGETQYF. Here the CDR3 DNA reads TGCAGCGTTGGCGGAGGAGAGACCCAGTACTTC.